The entry that follows covers one TCR beta chain sequence. Clones were read by immunoSEQ multiplex PCR, and TCRdb kept only the in-frame ones, dropping some. The repertoire consists of some 170,000 clones, with about four fifths occurring once and the leading ten covering 11%. This sample was taken from a study of blood T cell repertoires in COVID-19. The overall study: From the United States, Italy and Spain came samples of acute and convalescent COVID-19.

The ends were cut back, 1 base at V and 7 bases at J, with 8 bases in the middle. This CDR3 contains 13 residues. In germline, CDR1 is GTSNPN, CDR2 SVGIG (reference sequence). Sequencing input: peripheral blood. The clonotype was recovered from a middle-aged woman with COVID-19, enrolled during active disease. The V call is TRBV30, the J call TRBJ1-6; no definite D call. CDR3 protein: CAWSASWNSPLHF. In DNA form, the CDR3 reads TGTGCCTGGAGTGCTAGTTGGAATTCACCCCTCCACTTT.